These 26 T cell receptor beta chains were all obtained from the same sample, sequenced in a study of blood T cell repertoires in COVID-19. The table came from immunoSEQ multiplex PCR; TCRdb's copy has only in-frame clones and leaves some out. The repertoire holds roughly 68,000 clones, with around nine tenths as singletons. The specimen was peripheral blood. These receptor sequences come from a woman in her forties or fifties with COVID-19, enrolled during active disease.

The sample holds one count of this clone. J is TRBJ2-5 and V is TRBV7-9; D may be TRBD2 (5 bases). The CDR3 has 13 residues. CDR1 is SEHNR and CDR2 is FQNEAQ in the germline V gene (reference sequence). The CDR3 nucleotides read TGTGCTTCCCACCGACGGGATCGAGAGACCCAGTACTTC. The encoded protein is CASHRRDRETQYF.

The chain links TRBV16 to TRBJ2-2; the D is unclear. The V gene lost 2 bases and the J gene lost 1 base, with 5 bases spanning the gap. The CDR3 has 14 amino acids. Germline CDR1 and CDR2: KGHSY and FQNENV. CDR3 DNA: TGTGCCAGCAGCCAAAATAGGAACACCGGGGAGCTGTTTTTT. Its translation: CASSQNRNTGELFF.

The gene calls are TRBV14 and TRBJ1-5; TRBD1 is a possible D gene (5 bases). The V end was cut by 5 bases, the J end by 6 bases, with 11 bases between. The length of the CDR3 is 13 residues. Germline V gives CDR1 SGHDN, CDR2 FVKESK. CDR3 region: CASSKTEGQPQHF. The CDR3 coding sequence is TGTGCCAGCAGCAAGACAGAAGGTCAGCCCCAGCATTTT. Full variable domain (remainder filled in from reference TRBV14 and TRBJ1-5): EAGVTQFPSHSVIEKGQTVTLRCDPISGHDNLYWYRRVMGKEIKFLLHFVKESKQDESGMPNNRFLAERTGGTYSTLKVQPAELEDSGVYFCASSKTEGQPQHFGDGTRLSIL.

This clone was detected once. V and J are TRBV28 and TRBJ1-6; D is unresolved. V was trimmed by 5 bases and J by 7 bases, leaving 12 bases between them. The CDR3 runs to 14 residues. CDR1 MDHEN and CDR2 SYDVKM come from the germline V gene. CDR3 loop: CASSRTAINSPLHF. CDR3 DNA sequence: TGTGCCAGCAGTCGTACAGCCATCAATTCACCCCTCCACTTT.

The chain carries TRBV5-1 and TRBJ2-1; a possible D gene is TRBD1 (5 bases). Germline V gene sequence: CDR1 SGHRS, CDR2 YFSETQ. CDR3 length equals 15 residues. The V end lost 1 base, the J end lost 6 bases, and 14 bases lay between the germline ends. The CDR3: CASSLRAGQGNEQFF. CDR3 DNA sequence: TGCGCCAGCAGCTTGAGGGCAGGGCAGGGCAATGAGCAGTTCTTC.

The chain has TRBV5-1 and TRBJ1-2, with a weak D call TRBD1 (5 bases). Germline V gives CDR1 SGHRS, CDR2 YFSETQ. Between the trimmed V and J ends, which lost 5 bases and 3 bases, there was a span of 5 bases. There are 11 residues in the CDR3. The CDR3 is CASRTDYGYTF. The DNA of the CDR3 is TGCGCCAGCAGGACAGACTATGGCTACACCTTC.

The genes are TRBV6-6 and TRBJ1-5; 9 nucleotides match TRBD1. Germline V CDR1 and CDR2: MNHNY, SVGAGI (reference sequence). Germline trimming cut 6 bases from V and 4 bases from J; bases unmatched to any gene: 4. This CDR3 region has 14 residues. The CDR3 DNA reads TGTGCCAGCAGCCGGACAGGGGCTAATCAGCCCCAGCATTTT. This sequence encodes CASSRTGANQPQHF.

V and J are TRBV12-5 and TRBJ2-1; a weak D match, TRBD2 (6 bases). V gave up 3 bases and J gave up 5 bases, with 11 bases separating them. The CDR3 has 14 residues. Germline CDR1 and CDR2: LGHNT and FRNRAP. The CDR3 sequence is CASGFGGIDNEQFF. The CDR3 nucleotides are TGTGCTAGTGGTTTCGGCGGGATTGACAATGAGCAGTTCTTC. Combining the CDR3 with reference TRBV12-5 and TRBJ2-1 gives the whole variable domain DARVTQTPRHKVTEMGQEVTMRCQPILGHNTVFWYRQTMMQGLELLAYFRNRAPLDDSGMPKDRFSAEMPDATLATLKIQPSEPRDSAVYFCASGFGGIDNEQFFGPGTRLTVL.

The genes are TRBV6-5 and TRBJ1-5; 9 bases map to TRBD1. Losses at the gene ends were 5 bases for V and 7 bases for J; bases not matched to a gene: 9. Germline CDR1 and CDR2: MNHEY and SVGAGI. The CDR3 runs to 15 residues. CDR3 nucleotides: TGTGCCAGCAGTAGAACAGGGGGCACGGGCCAGCCCCAGCATTTT. Its protein product is CASSRTGGTGQPQHF.

The J gene is TRBJ1-5, the V gene TRBV11-2; a weak D match, TRBD1 (6 bases). Germline V gene data show CDR1 as SGHAT and CDR2 as FQNNGV. The CDR3 is 14 amino acids. Trimming cost V 1 base and J 4 bases, with 8 bases left between them. The DNA of the CDR3 is TGTGCCAGCAGCTTAGCGCAGGGGAATCAGCCCCAGCATTTT. Translation: CASSLAQGNQPQHF.

V and J are TRBV4-1 and TRBJ1-6, with 12 bases fitting TRBD1. This CDR3 has 20 amino acids. J gave up 5 bases and V 1 base, and 12 bases lay outside the gene matches. Per germline, CDR1 MGHRA and CDR2 YSYEKL. The CDR3 sequence is CASSQVPPPGQGAHNSPLHF. CDR3 sequence (DNA): TGCGCCAGCAGCCAAGTCCCCCCCCCGGGACAGGGGGCCCATAATTCACCCCTCCACTTT.

The chain couples TRBV7-2 to TRBJ2-2; 9 bases map to TRBD1. V dropped 4 bases and J dropped 4; count of bases not matched to a gene: 4. The germline gives CDR1 SGHTA, CDR2 FQGNSA. The CDR3 sequence is 15 residues long. The CDR3 nucleotides read TGTGCCAGCAGCTGGAGGACAGGGGTCACCGGGGAGCTGTTTTTT. Its protein product is CASSWRTGVTGELFF.

The chain has TRBV29-1 and TRBJ2-3; TRBD1 might be the D (6 bases). Between the trimmed V and J ends, which lost 7 bases and 6 bases, there was a span of 11 bases. The CDR3 runs to 11 residues. Germline CDR1 and CDR2: SQVTM and ANQGSEA. CDR3 sequence reads: CSDLRGDTQYF. CDR3 bases: TGCAGCGACTTAAGGGGGGATACGCAGTATTTT.

The chain employs TRBV4-1 and TRBJ1-2; D not certain. Trimming cost V 1 base and J 1 base, with 10 bases left between them. Germline V lookup: CDR1 MGHRA, CDR2 YSYEKL. The CDR3 has 15 amino acids. CDR3 DNA sequence: TGCGCCAGCAGCCAAGTTGAGGGTCTTAACTATGGCTACACCTTC. Its translation is CASSQVEGLNYGYTF.

V and J are TRBV24-1 and TRBJ2-7; TRBD1 is a possible D gene (6 bases). The germline gives CDR1 KGHDR, CDR2 SFDVKD. The CDR3 is made up of 15 amino acids. The V and J ends lost 4 bases and 8 bases respectively, with 20 bases between them. The CDR3 coding sequence is TGTGCCACCAGTGAACTAACTCCGACAGGAACTAAGCAGTACTTC. This codes for CATSELTPTGTKQYF.

This chain links TRBV3-1 (or the pseudogene TRBV3-2) with TRBJ2-7; 8 bases are a match to TRBD1. The V segment lost 3 bases and the J segment 6 bases; nucleotides outside the gene matches: 10. The length of the CDR3 is 15 residues. CDR1 is LGHDT, CDR2 YNNKEL, per germline (reference sequence). The CDR3 reads CASSQLDRDPGEQYF. The CDR3 coding sequence is TGTGCCAGCAGCCAGTTGGACAGGGACCCAGGCGAGCAGTACTTC.

This clone showed up just once. The V gene is TRBV29-1, the J gene TRBJ2-1, with TRBD2 matching 7 bases. Germline CDR1 is SQVTM and CDR2 is ANQGSEA. The CDR3 consists of 11 residues. V shed 7 bases, J shed 12 bases, and the junction held 9 bases outside the gene matches. DNA for the CDR3: TGCAGCGCCTCGAGCGGGAAAGGGCAGTTCTTC. Amino acids: CSASSGKGQFF.

This clone was observed a handful of times. This sequence joins TRBV4-1 and TRBJ2-1; perhaps TRBD1 as D (5 bases). The CDR3 totals 16 residues. Germline CDR1 MGHRA, CDR2 YSYEKL. V was shortened by 4 bases and J by 3 bases, with 16 bases between the two germline ends. In DNA, the CDR3 is TGCGCCAGCAGCCCTCACAGGTTCACGGACTACAATGAGCAGTTCTTC. This sequence encodes CASSPHRFTDYNEQFF.

The J gene is TRBJ2-7, the V gene TRBV6-6, with 11 positions matching TRBD2. There are 16 residues in the CDR3. Germline lookup yields CDR1 MNHNY and CDR2 SVGAGI (reference sequence). The V and J ends lost 2 bases and 0 bases, in that order; junction bases with no gene match: 3. The CDR3 sequence: CASSYLTSGISYEQYF. DNA of the CDR3: TGTGCCAGCAGTTACCTGACTAGCGGGATCTCCTACGAGCAGTACTTC.

The chain uses TRBV27 and TRBJ1-1, with D unclear. The CDR3 has 13 amino acids. Trimming stripped 6 bases from V and 1 base from J, with 9 bases between. The germline CDR1 and CDR2 sequences are MNHEY and SMNVEV (reference sequence). The CDR3: CASRQQPNTEAFF. Written as DNA, the CDR3 is TGTGCCAGCAGGCAACAGCCGAACACTGAAGCTTTCTTT.

The chain uses TRBV3-1 (or the pseudogene TRBV3-2) and TRBJ2-3; TRBD1 is a possible D gene (5 bases). Trimming removed 2 bases from V and 5 bases from J, with 17 bases in between. The germline V gene has CDR1 LGHDT and CDR2 YNNKEL (reference sequence). The CDR3 loop spans 16 amino acids. Here the CDR3 reads CASSQTMGRRRDTQYF. For the CDR3, the DNA is TGTGCCAGCAGCCAAACGATGGGGCGGCGGAGAGATACGCAGTATTTT.

This clone has a single count. CDR3 sequence (DNA): TGTGCCAGCAGCTTGGACCGGGACATACGCCGCTCTGGGGCCAACGTCCTGACTTTC. Amino acid sequence: CASSLDRDIRRSGANVLTF. The genes are TRBV5-6 and TRBJ2-6; possibly TRBD1 for D (6 bases). V was trimmed by 0 bases and J by 0 bases, leaving 16 bases between them. The CDR3 runs to 19 residues. Germline CDR1 and CDR2: SGHDT and YYEEEE.

This clone was picked up many times. The sample has other DNA sequences that encode this CDR3 too. The V gene is TRBV19, the J gene TRBJ2-2; D is uncertain. Germline CDR1 LNHDA, CDR2 SQIVND (reference sequence). Trimming removed 3 bases from V and 0 bases from J, with 11 bases in between. The CDR3 sequence is 16 residues long. The CDR3 sequence: CASSILGAANTGELFF. In nucleotides, the CDR3 is TGTGCCAGTAGTATTTTGGGCGCAGCGAACACCGGGGAGCTGTTTTTT.

The chain uses TRBV6-6 and TRBJ1-1; TRBD1 aligns across 7 bases. The CDR3 covers 14 residues. V lost 7 bases, J lost 0 bases, and 5 bases stayed unmatched. Germline CDR1 and CDR2: MNHNY and SVGAGI (reference sequence). The CDR3: CASNHRGLNTEAFF. CDR3 sequence (DNA): TGTGCCAGCAACCACAGGGGCCTGAACACTGAAGCTTTCTTT.

The gene calls are TRBV3-1 (or the pseudogene TRBV3-2) and TRBJ2-5, with a tentative D call TRBD2 (7 bases). V lost 4 bases and J lost 1, with 22 bases in between. This CDR3 region has 18 residues. Germline assignment: CDR1 LGHDT and CDR2 YNNKEL (reference sequence). This chain's CDR3 is CASSLRGGRQKSQETQYF. CDR3 nucleotides: TGTGCCAGCAGCCTAAGGGGGGGCCGACAAAAGTCCCAAGAGACCCAGTACTTC.

This chain connects TRBV28 to TRBJ2-7, with 7 positions matching TRBD1. Trimming removed 4 bases from V and 5 bases from J; junction bases left unmatched: 11. The CDR3 is made up of 15 amino acids. Germline V CDR1 and CDR2: MDHEN, SYDVKM. DNA of the CDR3: TGTGCCAGCAGTTGGATGAGGACAGGTAGGAACGAGCAGTACTTC. Protein sequence: CASSWMRTGRNEQYF.